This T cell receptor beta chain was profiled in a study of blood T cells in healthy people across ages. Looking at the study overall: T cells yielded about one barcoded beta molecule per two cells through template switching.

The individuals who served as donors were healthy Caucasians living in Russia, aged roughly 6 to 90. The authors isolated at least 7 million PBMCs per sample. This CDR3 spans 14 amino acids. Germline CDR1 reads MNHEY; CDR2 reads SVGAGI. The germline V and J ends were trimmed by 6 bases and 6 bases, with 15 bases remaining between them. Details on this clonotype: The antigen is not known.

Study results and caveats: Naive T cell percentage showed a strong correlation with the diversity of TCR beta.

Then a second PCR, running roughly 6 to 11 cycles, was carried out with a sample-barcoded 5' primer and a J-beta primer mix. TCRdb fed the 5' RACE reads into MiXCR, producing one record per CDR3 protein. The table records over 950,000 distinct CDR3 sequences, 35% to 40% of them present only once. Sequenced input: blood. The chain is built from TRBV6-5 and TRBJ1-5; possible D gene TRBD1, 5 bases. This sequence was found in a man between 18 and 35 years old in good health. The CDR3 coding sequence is TGTGCCAGCAGCCCCGAACCAGGGCTTCAGCCCCAGCATTTT. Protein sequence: CASSPEPGLQPQHF.